The rows below give T cell receptor beta chains drawn from one sample of a study of blood T cells in healthy people across ages. TCRdb passed the 5' RACE reads through MiXCR, listing each CDR3 protein once. The sample yields 550,000 to 650,000 distinct CDR3 sequences, 25% to 30% seen once. Sequencing was performed on blood. These receptors all come from a woman aged 80 or over in good health. CDR3s include the opening cysteine and the closing phenylalanine or tryptophan. Fields, in order: V gene, clone size, D gene, J gene, CDR3 protein, CDR3 DNA. The D gene is left open where the match is weak. Clone size is shown for a subset of rows, as once, few, many or a class of expanded clone.

v_gene: TRBV20-1; abundance: NA; d_gene: TRBD2; j_gene: TRBJ2-7; CDR3aa: CSATGTSGRMDDYEQYF; CDR3nt: TGCAGTGCTACAGGGACTAGCGGGAGAATGGATGACTACGAGCAGTACTTC
v_gene: TRBV11-2; abundance: many; d_gene: NA; j_gene: TRBJ2-1; CDR3aa: CASSARASLADEQFF; CDR3nt: TGTGCCAGCAGCGCTCGGGCTAGCCTTGCAGATGAGCAGTTCTTC
v_gene: TRBV7-2; abundance: NA; d_gene: NA; j_gene: TRBJ1-2; CDR3aa: CASSLGLRYGYTF; CDR3nt: TGTGCCAGCAGCTTAGGGCTGCGATATGGCTACACCTTC
v_gene: TRBV7-2; abundance: NA; d_gene: NA; j_gene: TRBJ2-3; CDR3aa: CASSLGWAGTSTDTQYF; CDR3nt: TGTGCCAGCAGCTTAGGTTGGGCAGGGACCAGCACAGATACGCAGTATTTT
v_gene: TRBV10-2; abundance: many; d_gene: NA; j_gene: TRBJ1-5; CDR3aa: CASSERVEGQPQHF; CDR3nt: TGCGCCAGCAGTGAGAGGGTGGAAGGTCAGCCCCAGCATTTT
v_gene: TRBV20-1; abundance: NA; d_gene: TRBD1; j_gene: TRBJ1-2; CDR3aa: CSAGGQGLGGYTF; CDR3nt: TGCAGTGCTGGGGGACAGGGGTTAGGCGGCTACACCTTC
v_gene: TRBV12-3/TRBV12-4; abundance: many; d_gene: NA; j_gene: TRBJ2-7; CDR3aa: CASSFTGSYEQYF; CDR3nt: TGTGCCAGCAGTTTTACAGGCTCCTACGAGCAGTACTTC
v_gene: TRBV2; abundance: many; d_gene: NA; j_gene: TRBJ2-7; CDR3aa: CASSSPGVPYEQYF; CDR3nt: TGTGCCAGCAGTTCTCCAGGGGTCCCCTACGAGCAGTACTTC
v_gene: TRBV5-1; abundance: NA; d_gene: NA; j_gene: TRBJ2-6; CDR3aa: CASSWGGAGANVLTF; CDR3nt: TGCGCCAGCAGCTGGGGCGGGGCGGGGGCCAACGTCCTGACTTTC
v_gene: TRBV28; abundance: NA; d_gene: NA; j_gene: TRBJ2-1; CDR3aa: CASSVDSSYNEQFF; CDR3nt: TGTGCCAGCAGCGTAGACAGCTCCTACAATGAGCAGTTCTTC
v_gene: TRBV6-1; abundance: NA; d_gene: TRBD1; j_gene: TRBJ2-3; CDR3aa: CASSERQGPGTQYF; CDR3nt: TGTGCCAGCAGTGAGCGACAGGGCCCTGGTACGCAGTATTTT
v_gene: TRBV14; abundance: few; d_gene: TRBD1; j_gene: TRBJ1-1; CDR3aa: CASSQEVGTGWGTEAFF; CDR3nt: TGTGCCAGCAGCCAAGAAGTCGGGACAGGGTGGGGGACTGAAGCTTTCTTT
v_gene: TRBV5-5; abundance: many; d_gene: TRBD2; j_gene: TRBJ2-1; CDR3aa: CASSLTSAPGGEQFF; CDR3nt: TGTGCCAGCAGCTTGACTAGCGCCCCGGGCGGGGAGCAGTTCTTC
v_gene: TRBV7-2; abundance: many; d_gene: NA; j_gene: TRBJ2-3; CDR3aa: CASTDGGGRIDTQYF; CDR3nt: TGTGCCAGCACTGACGGAGGGGGGCGAATAGATACGCAGTATTTT
v_gene: TRBV12-3/TRBV12-4; abundance: many; d_gene: TRBD1; j_gene: TRBJ1-2; CDR3aa: CASRLGQILNYGYTF; CDR3nt: TGTGCCAGCAGATTGGGACAGATACTTAACTATGGCTACACCTTC
v_gene: TRBV20-1; abundance: NA; d_gene: TRBD2; j_gene: TRBJ2-7; CDR3aa: CSAPRLAGSSVQYF; CDR3nt: TGCAGTGCCCCCCGACTAGCGGGATCATCGGTACAGTACTTC
v_gene: TRBV7-2; abundance: NA; d_gene: NA; j_gene: TRBJ1-4; CDR3aa: CSSSFVSATNEKLFF; CDR3nt: TGTTCCAGCAGCTTTGTATCAGCGACTAATGAAAAACTGTTTTTT
v_gene: TRBV7-2; abundance: NA; d_gene: NA; j_gene: TRBJ2-3; CDR3aa: CASSLTRLATDTQYF; CDR3nt: TGTGCCAGCAGCTTAACTCGTCTTGCCACAGATACGCAGTATTTT
v_gene: TRBV7-2; abundance: NA; d_gene: TRBD2; j_gene: TRBJ2-5; CDR3aa: CASRRGLGLETQYF; CDR3nt: TGTGCCAGCAGACGAGGACTAGGATTGGAGACCCAGTACTTC
v_gene: TRBV9; abundance: few; d_gene: NA; j_gene: TRBJ1-1; CDR3aa: CASSVSPKNTEAFF; CDR3nt: TGTGCCAGCAGCGTGTCTCCCAAGAACACTGAAGCTTTCTTT
v_gene: TRBV27; abundance: many; d_gene: NA; j_gene: TRBJ2-3; CDR3aa: CASSLLSGGPQDKQYF; CDR3nt: TGTGCCAGCAGTTTATTATCGGGGGGCCCGCAAGATAAGCAGTATTTT
v_gene: TRBV18; abundance: many; d_gene: NA; j_gene: TRBJ2-1; CDR3aa: CASSPLGPHQNNEQFF; CDR3nt: TGTGCCAGCTCACCGCTGGGGCCACACCAAAACAATGAGCAGTTCTTC
v_gene: TRBV5-1; abundance: many; d_gene: NA; j_gene: TRBJ2-1; CDR3aa: CASSLVGSNNEQFF; CDR3nt: TGCGCCAGCAGCTTGGTCGGCTCAAACAATGAGCAGTTCTTC
v_gene: TRBV3-1; abundance: NA; d_gene: NA; j_gene: TRBJ1-2; CDR3aa: CASSQEVGAGGYTF; CDR3nt: TGTGCCAGCAGCCAAGAGGTGGGGGCTGGTGGCTACACCTTC
v_gene: TRBV25-1; abundance: few; d_gene: NA; j_gene: TRBJ1-5; CDR3aa: CASSESGDNSNQPQHF; CDR3nt: TGTGCCAGCAGTGAATCAGGGGATAATAGCAATCAGCCCCAGCATTTT
v_gene: TRBV6-2/TRBV6-3; abundance: few; d_gene: NA; j_gene: TRBJ2-7; CDR3aa: CASSARDGSSYEQYF; CDR3nt: TGTGCCAGCAGTGCCCGGGACGGGAGCTCCTACGAGCAGTACTTC
v_gene: TRBV6-4; abundance: many; d_gene: NA; j_gene: TRBJ2-5; CDR3aa: CASSDSKATGLTQETQYF; CDR3nt: TGTGCCAGCAGTGACTCGAAAGCTACTGGACTAACCCAAGAGACCCAGTACTTC
v_gene: TRBV29-1; abundance: many; d_gene: NA; j_gene: TRBJ1-2; CDR3aa: CSGRVFYGYTF; CDR3nt: TGCAGCGGCCGGGTTTTCTATGGCTACACCTTC
v_gene: TRBV6-1; abundance: many; d_gene: TRBD1; j_gene: TRBJ2-7; CDR3aa: CASGKGAHYEQYF; CDR3nt: TGTGCCAGCGGGAAGGGGGCGCACTACGAGCAGTACTTC
v_gene: TRBV6-2/TRBV6-3; abundance: many; d_gene: NA; j_gene: TRBJ2-1; CDR3aa: CASSYSNTGEKQFF; CDR3nt: TGTGCCAGCAGTTACTCGAATACCGGGGAGAAGCAGTTCTTC
v_gene: TRBV7-2; abundance: NA; d_gene: TRBD1; j_gene: TRBJ1-6; CDR3aa: CANSSGTGASPRHF; CDR3nt: TGTGCCAACAGCTCCGGGACAGGGGCTTCACCCCGCCACTTT
v_gene: TRBV3-1; abundance: many; d_gene: NA; j_gene: TRBJ2-1; CDR3aa: CASSATGPGQFF; CDR3nt: TGTGCCAGCAGCGCGACAGGTCCTGGGCAGTTCTTC
v_gene: TRBV30; abundance: NA; d_gene: NA; j_gene: TRBJ1-1; CDR3aa: CAWRTTVNTEAFF; CDR3nt: TGTGCCTGGAGGACGACAGTGAACACTGAAGCTTTCTTT
v_gene: TRBV5-1; abundance: few; d_gene: TRBD1; j_gene: TRBJ2-7; CDR3aa: CASSLESGQGNEQYF; CDR3nt: TGCGCCAGCAGCTTGGAGTCGGGACAGGGAAACGAGCAGTACTTC
v_gene: TRBV6-6; abundance: NA; d_gene: NA; j_gene: TRBJ2-7; CDR3aa: CASSYSRGLLSIEQYF; CDR3nt: TGTGCCAGCAGTTACTCCAGGGGCCTACTGTCAATCGAGCAGTACTTC
v_gene: TRBV6-1; abundance: NA; d_gene: TRBD1; j_gene: TRBJ1-5; CDR3aa: CASSGGQGVDLYSNQPQHF; CDR3nt: TGTGCCAGCAGTGGGGGACAGGGGGTAGATCTCTATAGCAATCAGCCCCAGCATTTT
v_gene: TRBV5-1; abundance: many; d_gene: TRBD1; j_gene: TRBJ2-6; CDR3aa: CASSLGPGQISSGANVLTF; CDR3nt: TGCGCCAGCAGCTTGGGCCCGGGACAGATAAGCTCTGGGGCCAACGTCCTGACTTTC
v_gene: TRBV9; abundance: few; d_gene: NA; j_gene: TRBJ2-7; CDR3aa: CASSVEDSSYNEQYF; CDR3nt: TGTGCCAGCAGCGTAGAAGATAGCTCCTACAATGAGCAGTACTTC
v_gene: TRBV10-3; abundance: many; d_gene: TRBD1; j_gene: TRBJ1-2; CDR3aa: CAIGTGTGTSNYGYTF; CDR3nt: TGTGCCATCGGCACCGGGACAGGGACCAGCAACTATGGCTACACCTTC
v_gene: TRBV7-2; abundance: NA; d_gene: NA; j_gene: TRBJ1-1; CDR3aa: CASSFTKALNTEAFF; CDR3nt: TGTGCCAGCAGCTTTACGAAGGCTCTGAACACTGAAGCTTTCTTT
v_gene: TRBV5-1; abundance: many; d_gene: NA; j_gene: TRBJ2-7; CDR3aa: CASSLSGMSKKWDEQYF; CDR3nt: TGCGCCAGCAGCTTGTCAGGGATGTCGAAGAAATGGGACGAGCAGTACTTC
v_gene: TRBV9; abundance: once; d_gene: TRBD1; j_gene: TRBJ1-1; CDR3aa: CASSSWDRRAFF; CDR3nt: TGTGCCAGCAGCTCCTGGGACAGGAGAGCTTTCTTT
v_gene: TRBV7-9; abundance: NA; d_gene: NA; j_gene: TRBJ1-2; CDR3aa: CASSPPRGTINYGYTF; CDR3nt: TGTGCCAGCAGCCCCCCACGCGGGACAATTAACTATGGCTACACCTTC
v_gene: TRBV3-1; abundance: once; d_gene: NA; j_gene: TRBJ2-5; CDR3aa: CASSHLDDRQETQYF; CDR3nt: TGTGCCAGCAGTCACCTGGACGACAGGCAAGAGACCCAGTACTTC
v_gene: TRBV20-1; abundance: NA; d_gene: TRBD2; j_gene: TRBJ2-7; CDR3aa: CSAREVAGVGNEQYF; CDR3nt: TGCAGTGCTAGGGAAGTAGCGGGGGTCGGCAATGAGCAGTACTTC
v_gene: TRBV6-6; abundance: NA; d_gene: NA; j_gene: TRBJ1-1; CDR3aa: CASSPYGGSSEAFF; CDR3nt: TGTGCCAGCAGTCCGTATGGGGGCTCCTCTGAAGCTTTCTTT
v_gene: TRBV12-3/TRBV12-4; abundance: NA; d_gene: NA; j_gene: TRBJ1-4; CDR3aa: CASSRGTFATNEKLFF; CDR3nt: TGTGCCAGCAGCCGAGGGACATTCGCAACTAATGAAAAACTGTTTTTT
v_gene: TRBV10-3; abundance: NA; d_gene: NA; j_gene: TRBJ2-4; CDR3aa: CAISSGVGGNIQYF; CDR3nt: TGTGCCATCAGTTCAGGGGTCGGGGGGAACATTCAGTACTTC
v_gene: TRBV6-1; abundance: few; d_gene: NA; j_gene: TRBJ1-2; CDR3aa: CASDSGARYGYTF; CDR3nt: TGTGCCAGCGATAGTGGGGCGCGATATGGCTACACCTTC
v_gene: TRBV12-3/TRBV12-4; abundance: many; d_gene: NA; j_gene: TRBJ1-4; CDR3aa: CASSFRGNEKLFF; CDR3nt: TGTGCCAGCAGTTTCCGGGGAAATGAAAAACTGTTTTTT
v_gene: TRBV3-1; abundance: NA; d_gene: NA; j_gene: TRBJ1-2; CDR3aa: CASSQERGGDGYTF; CDR3nt: TGTGCCAGCAGCCAAGAAAGGGGCGGCGATGGCTACACCTTC
v_gene: TRBV6-1; abundance: many; d_gene: NA; j_gene: TRBJ1-2; CDR3aa: CASSLSSYGYTF; CDR3nt: TGTGCCAGCAGCTTATCCTCGTATGGCTACACCTTC
v_gene: TRBV4-3; abundance: many; d_gene: NA; j_gene: TRBJ2-7; CDR3aa: CASSLTRGPYEQYF; CDR3nt: TGCGCCAGCAGCCTTACGAGGGGACCCTACGAGCAGTACTTC
v_gene: TRBV5-1; abundance: NA; d_gene: NA; j_gene: TRBJ2-2; CDR3aa: CASSLNAWTANTGELFF; CDR3nt: TGCGCCAGCAGCTTGAATGCTTGGACGGCGAACACCGGGGAGCTGTTTTTT
v_gene: TRBV6-4; abundance: NA; d_gene: TRBD1; j_gene: TRBJ2-1; CDR3aa: CASSRQGARVGEQFF; CDR3nt: TGTGCCAGCAGCCGACAGGGGGCGCGGGTCGGTGAGCAGTTCTTC
v_gene: TRBV30; abundance: NA; d_gene: NA; j_gene: TRBJ2-3; CDR3aa: CAWRSAPASTDTQYF; CDR3nt: TGTGCCTGGAGGTCGGCGCCTGCTAGCACAGATACGCAGTATTTT
v_gene: TRBV6-5; abundance: NA; d_gene: NA; j_gene: TRBJ2-5; CDR3aa: CASSYRAPQETQYF; CDR3nt: TGTGCCAGCAGTTACAGGGCACCACAAGAGACCCAGTACTTC